The entry below describes one T cell receptor (beta chain). This sample is drawn from a study of blood T cell repertoires in COVID-19. Per the germline V gene, CDR1 is LGHNA and CDR2 is YNFKEQ. The CDR3 extends over 16 amino acids. V was trimmed by 1 base and J by 2 bases, leaving 15 bases between them. Libraries were prepared by immunoSEQ multiplex PCR; TCRdb keeps only in-frame clonotypes and omits some of them. In the table there are about 290,000 clones, roughly nine tenths of which are singletons. Sample: peripheral blood. The TCR sequence derives from a woman in her 30s with COVID-19, enrolled during active disease. The J gene is TRBJ2-7, the V gene TRBV4-2; TRBD1 is a possible D gene (6 bases). The CDR3, as DNA: TGTGCCAGCAGCCAAGTAGGTTGGGACACTACCTACGAGCAGTACTTC. It translates to CASSQVGWDTTYEQYF.